The rows below give T cell receptor beta chains drawn from one sample of a study of T cell repertoires in cytomegalovirus infection. These receptors have no known antigen. TCRdb re-called the reads through MiXCR, storing one row per CDR3 protein. The table records fewer than 950,000 distinct CDR3 sequences, approximately 32% of them present only once. Sequencing used cultured CD8+ T cells from PBMCs, obtained from culture after CMV antigen stimulation. Every receptor here comes from a human donor in good health (CMV status not recorded). Some clones in this sample may be carry-over from other donors' samples. Each CDR3 is given with its conserved first and last residue. D genes are given only for firm matches. Not every row has a clone size; where given, it reads once, few, many or a size class.

v_gene	d_gene	j_gene	abundance	CDR3aa	CDR3nt
TRBV6-5	TRBD2	TRBJ2-5	-	CASSYQSGGAGGETQYF	TGTGCCAGCAGTTACCAAAGCGGGGGGGCAGGTGGAGAGACCCAGTACTTC
TRBV12-3/TRBV12-4	-	TRBJ1-2	-	CASSLEVGQTNYGYTF	TGTGCCAGCAGTTTAGAAGTCGGACAGACTAACTATGGCTACACCTTC
TRBV7-8	-	TRBJ1-1	many	CASSLGAGRGSTEAFF	TGTGCCAGCAGCTTAGGGGCAGGTCGGGGGAGCACTGAAGCTTTCTTT
TRBV10-3	-	TRBJ2-3	-	CAIRSRDPSTDTQYF	TGTGCCATCAGAAGCCGGGACCCTAGCACAGATACGCAGTATTTT
TRBV6-2/TRBV6-3	-	TRBJ1-5	-	CASSYSPVNQPQHF	TGTGCCAGCAGTTATTCCCCGGTCAATCAGCCCCAGCATTTT
TRBV19	-	TRBJ1-1	-	CASSIGWGLNTEAFF	TGTGCCAGTAGTATTGGGTGGGGATTGAACACTGAAGCTTTCTTT
TRBV4-1	-	TRBJ2-5	-	CASSQDPTPGGETQYF	TGCGCCAGCAGCCAAGATCCTACTCCCGGAGGGGAGACCCAGTACTTC
TRBV4-1	TRBD1	TRBJ1-1	-	CASSQDSLSPYTGGTEAFF	TGCGCCAGCAGCCAAGATTCCCTGTCCCCTTACACAGGGGGCACTGAAGCTTTCTTT
TRBV7-2	-	TRBJ1-2	many	CASSLDGEGYTF	TGTGCCAGCAGCTTAGACGGGGAGGGCTACACCTTC
TRBV7-8	-	TRBJ1-2	-	CATHWAQGAGGYTF	TGTGCCACCCACTGGGCACAGGGTGCCGGTGGCTACACCTTC
TRBV7-9	-	TRBJ1-1	-	CASSIPLGEAFF	TGTGCCAGCAGCATTCCCCTTGGTGAAGCTTTCTTT
TRBV13	-	TRBJ1-2	few	CASSLGRGYNYGYTF	TGTGCCAGCAGCTTAGGGAGAGGGTATAACTATGGCTACACCTTC
TRBV4-2	-	TRBJ1-1	few	CASSQDWDKFIANEAFF	TGTGCCAGCAGCCAAGATTGGGACAAATTTATTGCCAATGAAGCTTTCTTT
TRBV11-2	-	TRBJ1-2	-	CASSLESLEGYGYTF	TGTGCCAGCAGCTTAGAATCCCTCGAGGGCTATGGCTACACCTTC
TRBV7-2	TRBD1	TRBJ1-2	many	CASQTGGHGYTF	TGTGCCAGTCAGACAGGGGGCCATGGCTACACCTTC
TRBV6-1	-	TRBJ1-2	-	CASDARGDGYTF	TGTGCCAGCGACGCCAGGGGTGACGGCTACACCTTC
TRBV14	TRBD2	TRBJ2-1	-	CASSQLLAGLDNEQFF	TGTGCCAGCAGCCAACTACTAGCGGGGCTCGATAATGAGCAGTTCTTC
TRBV7-7	TRBD1	TRBJ2-1	few	CASSLARTGDGNNEQFF	TGTGCTAGCAGCTTAGCGCGGACAGGGGATGGAAACAATGAGCAGTTCTTC
TRBV6-2/TRBV6-3	-	TRBJ1-1	-	CASSYREDGWGNTEAFF	TGTGCCAGCAGTTACAGGGAGGACGGATGGGGAAACACTGAAGCTTTCTTT
TRBV6-2/TRBV6-3	-	TRBJ2-6	-	CASSYSGGANVLTF	TGTGCCAGCAGTTACTCGGGCGGGGCCAACGTCCTGACTTTC
TRBV12-5	TRBD1	TRBJ2-7	-	CASGFYPQGTGSEQYF	TGTGCTAGTGGTTTTTACCCACAGGGGACAGGGTCCGAGCAGTACTTC
TRBV27	-	TRBJ1-2	-	CASSFGGGGRVFGYTF	TGTGCCAGCAGTTTCGGGGGCGGGGGCAGGGTCTTTGGCTACACCTTC
TRBV24-1	TRBD1	TRBJ2-1	few	CATSDRDRGHHEQFF	TGTGCCACCAGTGACCGGGACAGGGGGCACCATGAGCAGTTCTTC
TRBV6-2/TRBV6-3	-	TRBJ1-5	-	CASSYINRAHQPQHF	TGTGCCAGCAGTTACATTAACAGGGCTCATCAGCCCCAGCATTTT
TRBV6-2/TRBV6-3	-	TRBJ1-1	few	CASTQLGAERTEAFF	TGTGCCAGCACCCAGCTCGGGGCAGAGAGGACTGAAGCTTTCTTT
TRBV6-1	-	TRBJ2-3	few	CASSEIVSPTDTQYF	TGTGCCAGCAGTGAAATTGTCTCTCCCACAGATACGCAGTATTTT
TRBV12-3/TRBV12-4	-	TRBJ1-4	once	CASSKEGRGYEKLFF	TGTGCCAGCTCAAAAGAGGGGCGGGGATACGAAAAACTGTTTTTT
TRBV29-1	TRBD2	TRBJ2-5	-	CSVEDGRLAGVQETQYF	TGCAGCGTTGAAGATGGAAGACTAGCGGGGGTCCAAGAGACCCAGTACTTC
TRBV9	-	TRBJ2-1	once	CASSVNLRDQNSYNEQFF	TGTGCCAGCAGCGTAAATTTGCGGGACCAGAACTCCTACAATGAGCAGTTCTTC
TRBV6-1	TRBD1	TRBJ2-1	-	CASSEATTGFSYNEQFF	TGTGCCAGCAGTGAAGCGACGACAGGGTTCTCCTACAATGAGCAGTTCTTC